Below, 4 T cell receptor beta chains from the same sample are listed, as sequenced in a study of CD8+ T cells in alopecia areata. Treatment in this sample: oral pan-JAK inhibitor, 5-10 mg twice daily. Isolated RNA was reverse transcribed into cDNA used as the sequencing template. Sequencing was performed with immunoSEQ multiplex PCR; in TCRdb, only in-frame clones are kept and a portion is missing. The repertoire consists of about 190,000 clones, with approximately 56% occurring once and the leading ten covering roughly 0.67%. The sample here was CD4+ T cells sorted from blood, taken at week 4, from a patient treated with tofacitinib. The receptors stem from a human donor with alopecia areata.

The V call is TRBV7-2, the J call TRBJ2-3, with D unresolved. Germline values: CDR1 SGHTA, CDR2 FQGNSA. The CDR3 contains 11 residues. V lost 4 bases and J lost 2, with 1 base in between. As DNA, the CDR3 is TGTGCCAGCAGCTCCACAGATACGCAGTATTTT. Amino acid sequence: CASSSTDTQYF.

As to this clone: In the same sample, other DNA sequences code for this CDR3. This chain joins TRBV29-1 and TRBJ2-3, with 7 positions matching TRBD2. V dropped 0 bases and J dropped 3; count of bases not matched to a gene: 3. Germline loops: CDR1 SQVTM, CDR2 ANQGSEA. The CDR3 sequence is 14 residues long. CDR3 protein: CSVEEGGGTDTQYF. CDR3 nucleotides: TGCAGCGTTGAAGAGGGGGGAGGGACAGATACGCAGTATTTT.

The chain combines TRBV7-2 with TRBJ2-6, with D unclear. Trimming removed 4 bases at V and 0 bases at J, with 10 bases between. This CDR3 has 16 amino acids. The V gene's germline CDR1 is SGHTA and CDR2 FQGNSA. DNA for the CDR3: TGTGCCAGCAGCTCCCTTAAGACCTCTGGGGCCAACGTCCTGACTTTC. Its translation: CASSSLKTSGANVLTF. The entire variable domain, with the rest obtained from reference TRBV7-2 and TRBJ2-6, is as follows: GAGVSQSPSNKVTEKGKDVELRCDPISGHTALYWYRQSLGQGLEFLIYFQGNSAPDKSGLPSDRFSAERTGGSVSTLTIQRTQQEDSAVYLCASSSLKTSGANVLTFGAGSRLTVL.

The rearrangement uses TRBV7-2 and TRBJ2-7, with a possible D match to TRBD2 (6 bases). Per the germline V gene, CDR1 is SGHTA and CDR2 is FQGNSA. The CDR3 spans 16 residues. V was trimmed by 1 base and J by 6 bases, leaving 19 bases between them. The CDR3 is CASSLGSPPGRSEQYF. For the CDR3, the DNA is TGTGCCAGCAGCTTAGGCTCTCCGCCAGGGAGGTCCGAGCAGTACTTC.